Below, 5 T cell receptor beta chains from the same sample are listed, as sequenced in a study of immune evolution from preneoplasia to lung adenocarcinoma. Only in-frame clones appear in the TCRdb table, and some are missing; sequencing was by immunoSEQ multiplex PCR. Here the sample spans 9,500 to 13,000 clones, 82% being singletons. Sequences were obtained from FFPE minimally invasive lung adenocarcinoma tissue. All receptors derive from an older person with lung adenocarcinoma.

This rearrangement joins TRBV4-1 to TRBJ1-3, with D perhaps TRBD1 (5 bases). This CDR3 contains 17 residues. Deletions cut 3 bases from V and 0 bases from J, with 15 bases between. Per germline, CDR1 MGHRA and CDR2 YSYEKL. The CDR3, as DNA: TGCGCCAGCAGCCAGACGGGAGGGACTGGCTCTGGAAACACCATATATTTT. Amino acids: CASSQTGGTGSGNTIYF.

This rearrangement joins TRBV10-2 to TRBJ2-5; D is tentatively TRBD1 or TRBD2 (5 bases each). Looked up from germline, CDR1 is WSHSY and CDR2 is SAAADI. Trimming removed 8 bases from V and 2 bases from J, with 9 bases in between. This CDR3 contains 12 residues. In DNA, the CDR3 is TGCGCCAGCGGGGACCGGCAAGAGACCCAGTACTTC. Residues: CASGDRQETQYF.

This chain connects TRBV30 to TRBJ1-2, with D possibly being TRBD1 (5 bases). V was clipped by 0 bases and J by 3 bases, with 14 bases between them. Germline V gene sequence: CDR1 GTSNPN, CDR2 SVGIG (reference sequence). This CDR3 has 15 residues. The CDR3, as DNA: TGTGCCTGGAGTGTACAATCTGGGACCCACTATGGCTACACCTTC. Protein product: CAWSVQSGTHYGYTF.

This clone has only one observation. The chain uses TRBV7-9 and TRBJ2-7; weak D call: TRBD2 (5 bases). V dropped 3 bases and J dropped 1 base, with 13 bases sitting between them. Germline V gene sequence: CDR1 SEHNR, CDR2 FQNEAQ (reference sequence). The CDR3 covers 15 residues. CDR3 protein: CASSFSQQRSYEQYF. Here the CDR3 DNA reads TGTGCCAGCAGCTTTTCCCAACAGCGGTCCTACGAGCAGTACTTC.

J is TRBJ2-5 and V is TRBV29-1; D call uncertain. Germline lookup yields CDR1 SQVTM and CDR2 ANQGSEA. Trimming stripped 1 base from V and 1 base from J, with 7 bases between. This CDR3 spans 13 amino acids. CDR3 region: CSVEGHSQETQYF. CDR3 nucleotides: TGCAGCGTTGAAGGTCACAGCCAAGAGACCCAGTACTTC.